This TCR beta chain was profiled in a study of radiation and T cells in renal cell carcinoma. In the study overall: Nephrectomy followed 15 Gy stereotactic body radiation by 4 weeks.

Study results and caveats: From baseline, blood top tumor clonotypes peaked at 2 weeks post-radiation.

Germline V gene sequence: CDR1 SGHDN, CDR2 FVKESK. The CDR3 is 14 residues long. V lost 4 bases, J lost 2 bases, and 3 bases stayed unmatched. Concerning this clone itself: The antigen is undetermined.

The time point denotes: baseline pretreatment blood. Treatment defined: 15 Gy SBRT to primary tumor, nephrectomy 4 weeks later. The patient's renal cell carcinoma had clear cell pathology. This table comes from immunoSEQ multiplex PCR, and its TCRdb copy is limited to in-frame clones, with some not included. The repertoire holds approximately 100,000 clones, about 86% seen once, with 6.5% to 8.5% in the top ten. Sequencing used blood, obtained from a patient whose treatment included radiotherapy and nephrectomy. V gene TRBV14 combines with J gene TRBJ2-3; 7 bases align to TRBD2. This sequence was found in a man aged 50 to 59 with renal cell carcinoma. The chain's CDR3 is CASSLGRATDTQYF. The CDR3 region has the DNA TGTGCCAGCAGCCTGGGGAGGGCCACAGATACGCAGTATTTT.